The 3 T cell receptor beta chains listed next were all sequenced from one sample in a study of T-cell memory formation after mild COVID-19. Each CDR3 protein is one row after TCRdb ran MiXCR on the 5' RACE reads. The sample holds about 430,000 distinct CDR3 sequences, roughly 17% seen once. Sequences were obtained from PBMCs or a T cell subset sorted from them (not recorded which). The receptors were sampled from a man in his late teens or twenties who had mild COVID-19 (a few samples of this study predate the infection). Cell type and time point are not known.

This clonotype has just a few counts. The chain employs TRBV7-9 and TRBJ2-5; no firm D call. The length of the CDR3 is 14 residues. With 6 bases removed from V and 5 bases from J, the gap between germline ends came to 16 bases. Per germline, CDR1 SEHNR and CDR2 FQNEAQ (reference sequence). CDR3 loop: CASSVVKPSETQYF. DNA of the CDR3: TGTGCCAGCAGTGTGGTGAAACCGAGTGAGACCCAGTACTTC.

The chain has TRBV6-1 and TRBJ2-1; D ambiguous. Trimming stripped 1 base from V and 3 bases from J, with 10 bases between. The CDR3 is 15 residues long. Germline V CDR1 and CDR2: MNHNS, SASEGT. The DNA of the CDR3 is TGTGCCAGCAGTGAAGGGACCACGAGCTACAATGAGCAGTTCTTC. This codes for CASSEGTTSYNEQFF.

V usage is TRBV27 and J usage is TRBJ2-7; possibly TRBD1 for D (6 bases). Looked up from germline, CDR1 is MNHEY and CDR2 is SMNVEV (reference sequence). The CDR3 extends over 15 amino acids. V gave up 6 bases and J gave up 5 bases, with 20 bases separating them. The CDR3 protein is CASRPRRGFLNEQYF. The CDR3 DNA sequence: TGTGCCAGCAGGCCGCGCAGGGGCTTTCTCAACGAGCAGTACTTC.